The clone carrying this TCR beta chain showed up many times. Its antigen is unknown. The record originates from a study of T cell repertoires in cytomegalovirus infection. Background on the study: Indicated by public TCR beta signatures were CMV infection and matching HLA type.

The CDR3 loop spans 14 amino acids. Looked up from germline, CDR1 is SGHVS and CDR2 is FQNEAQ. Deletions cut 5 bases from V and 3 bases from J, with 11 bases between. TCRdb reprocessed the reads via MiXCR and lists one record per CDR3 protein. The sample shows fewer than 1,000,000 distinct CDR3 sequences, around a third of them seen only once. The starting material was cultured CD8+ T cells from PBMCs, obtained from culture after CMV antigen stimulation. The source is a human donor in good health (CMV status not recorded). Some clones in this sample may be carry-over from other donors' samples. The chain links TRBV7-8 to TRBJ1-5; a weak D match, TRBD1 (5 bases). This chain's CDR3 is CASSMGRLNQPQHF. DNA of the CDR3: TGTGCCAGCAGCATGGGACGGCTCAATCAGCCCCAGCATTTT.